This T cell receptor beta chain is from a study of T cells expressing NK-cell markers. Study-wide context: Sorted CD3+CD56-NKG2C+, CD3+CD56+NKG2C- and CD3+CD56+NKG2C+ T cells were the source of the TCR beta repertoires.

Concerning this clonotype: Its antigen is as yet unknown.

Germline-derived CDR1 and CDR2 are MGHRA and YSYEKL. The CDR3 is made up of 17 amino acids. TCRdb re-called the 5' RACE reads and shows each CDR3 protein once, DNA omitted. This sample contains about half a million distinct CDR3 sequences. Broader study findings: It remained uncertain whether the expanded NKG2C+ T cell clones were specific for HCMV antigens. Dominant NKG2C+ clonotypes were found to form about 1.0-7.5% of CD8+ T cells in over five donors.

This sequence joins TRBV4-1 and TRBJ2-1; the TCRdb call, TRBD2, lacks DNA for checking. The sequenced material came from blood T cells: a sorted CD56 or NKG2C T cell subset, CD4+ or CD8+ T cells, or bulk PBMC T cells (not recorded which). The TCR sequence derives from a woman aged 50 to 65 in good health. CDR3: CASSHSKGLAEHNEQFF.